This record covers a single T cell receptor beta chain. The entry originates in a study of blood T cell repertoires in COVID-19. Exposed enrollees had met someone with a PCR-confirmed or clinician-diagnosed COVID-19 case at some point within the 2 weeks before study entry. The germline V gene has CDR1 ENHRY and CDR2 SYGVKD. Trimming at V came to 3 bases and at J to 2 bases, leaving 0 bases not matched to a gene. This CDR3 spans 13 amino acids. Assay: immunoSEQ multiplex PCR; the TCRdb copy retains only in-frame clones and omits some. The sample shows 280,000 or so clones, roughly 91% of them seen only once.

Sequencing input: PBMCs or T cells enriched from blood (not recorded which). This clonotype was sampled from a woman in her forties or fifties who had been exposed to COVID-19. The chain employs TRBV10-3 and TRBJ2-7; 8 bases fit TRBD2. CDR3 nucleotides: TGTGCCATCAGTGAACTAGCGGCCTACGAGCAGTACTTC. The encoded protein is CAISELAAYEQYF.